One and the same sample provided the 2 T cell receptor beta chains below, sequenced in a study of shared clonotypes between healthy human individuals. Using immunoSEQ multiplex PCR, the repertoire was profiled, and TCRdb retains in-frame clones only, with some absent. The data contain some 2.4 million clones, roughly 93% of them singletons. Material: naive CD4+ T cells from PBMCs. Subset in this sample: CD45RA+ positively selected. Every receptor here comes from a man younger than 35 in good health. Some clones in this sample may be carry-over from other donors' samples.

The rearrangement joins TRBV5-6 to TRBJ2-3, with D possibly being TRBD2 (5 bases). Germline lookup yields CDR1 SGHDT and CDR2 YYEEEE. Deletions cut 3 bases from V and 2 bases from J, with 10 bases between. The CDR3 has 14 amino acids. The CDR3 sequence: CASSYGLFTDTQYF. CDR3 DNA sequence: TGTGCCAGCAGCTACGGACTTTTCACAGATACGCAGTATTTT.

The chain has TRBV4-3 and TRBJ1-3; maybe TRBD1 (6 bases). V was trimmed by 4 bases and J by 0 bases, leaving 10 bases between them. The CDR3 is 15 amino acids. CDR1 LGHNA and CDR2 YSLEER come from the germline V gene. This CDR3 is CASSPQGHSGNTIYF. For the CDR3, the DNA is TGCGCCAGCAGCCCCCAGGGACACTCTGGAAACACCATATATTTT.